Presented here are 7 T cell receptor beta chains from one specimen sequenced in a study of Ad26.COV2.S vaccination and SARS-CoV-2 variants. Described treatment: roughly 18 received Ad26.COV2.S at low or high dose, single or two shots; five or six received placebo; per-sample allocation not given. Repertoires come from day 63 after the first vaccine or placebo injection. Data came from immunoSEQ multiplex PCR; TCRdb stores just in-frame clones and leaves some out. The sample records around 420,000 clones, roughly 88% being singletons. The material was peripheral blood, obtained in a trial of Ad26.COV2.S vaccine versus placebo. The receptors stem from a person between 18 and 59 years old who received the Ad26.COV2.S COVID-19 vaccine or a placebo.

The V call is TRBV28, the J call TRBJ2-2; the match to TRBD1 covers 8 bases. This CDR3 has 13 amino acids. Germline CDR1 and CDR2: MDHEN and SYDVKM. Trimming at V came to 6 bases and at J to 6 bases, leaving 3 bases not matched to a gene. CDR3 in DNA: TGTGCCAGCAGCAGGGGGCGGGCCGGGGAGCTGTTTTTT. Translating it yields CASSRGRAGELFF. Using reference TRBV28 and TRBJ2-2 for the parts outside the CDR3, the full variable domain is DVKVTQSSRYLVKRTGEKVFLECVQDMDHENMFWYRQDPGLGLRLIYFSYDVKMKEKGDIPEGYSVSREKKERFSLILESASTNQTSMYLCASSRGRAGELFFGEGSRLTVL.

This sequence joins TRBV6-5 and TRBJ1-1; D remains ambiguous. The V end lost 2 bases, the J end lost 1 base, and 5 bases lay between the germline ends. Germline lookup yields CDR1 MNHEY and CDR2 SVGAGI. The CDR3 length is 13 residues. The CDR3 here is CASSYGSNTEAFF. For the CDR3, the DNA is TGTGCCAGCAGTTACGGTTCGAACACTGAAGCTTTCTTT.

The rearrangement links TRBV11-1 to TRBJ2-1; D gene ambiguous. Germline V CDR1 and CDR2: SGHAT, FQDESV (reference sequence). The ends were cut back, 5 bases at V and 13 bases at J, with 21 bases in the middle. The CDR3 has 14 residues. CDR3 in DNA: TGTGCCAGCAGCCTCGATGGTTGGACGCAGGTTCAGTTCTTC. It is translated as CASSLDGWTQVQFF.

The V and J genes are TRBV27 and TRBJ2-4; the D gene is possibly TRBD1 (6 bases). In germline, CDR1 is MNHEY, CDR2 SMNVEV (reference sequence). The CDR3 extends over 16 amino acids. V dropped 3 bases and J dropped 5 bases, with 17 bases sitting between them. CDR3 region: CASSLRSGQRENIQYF. CDR3 nucleotides: TGTGCCAGCAGTTTGCGTTCTGGACAGAGAGAAAACATTCAGTACTTC.

The chain uses TRBV18 and TRBJ2-3; no reliable D call. V lost 1 base to trimming and J lost 1 base, with 9 bases between them. Looked up from germline, CDR1 is KGHSH and CDR2 is LQKENI. The CDR3 sequence is 15 residues long. The CDR3 here is CASSPRVSGTDTQYF. As DNA, the CDR3 is TGTGCCAGCTCACCACGGGTCAGTGGCACAGATACGCAGTATTTT.

This chain uses TRBV6-2 or TRBV6-3 with TRBJ2-7, with D unclear. Germline loops: CDR1 MNHEY, CDR2 SVGEGT. The length of the CDR3 is 14 residues. Deletions cut 5 bases from V and 3 bases from J, with 14 bases between. The CDR3 DNA reads TGTGCCAGCAGTACCTTCGACATTCTCTACGAGCAGTACTTC. It translates to CASSTFDILYEQYF.

The chain carries TRBV9 and TRBJ1-6; D not certain. Germline assignment: CDR1 SGDLS and CDR2 YYNGEE. V was cut by 0 bases and J by 0 bases, with 10 bases left in between. The CDR3 sequence is 17 residues long. In nucleotides, the CDR3 is TGTGCCAGCAGCGTAGACCAGGTTAGCTCCTATAATTCACCCCTCCACTTT. This codes for CASSVDQVSSYNSPLHF.